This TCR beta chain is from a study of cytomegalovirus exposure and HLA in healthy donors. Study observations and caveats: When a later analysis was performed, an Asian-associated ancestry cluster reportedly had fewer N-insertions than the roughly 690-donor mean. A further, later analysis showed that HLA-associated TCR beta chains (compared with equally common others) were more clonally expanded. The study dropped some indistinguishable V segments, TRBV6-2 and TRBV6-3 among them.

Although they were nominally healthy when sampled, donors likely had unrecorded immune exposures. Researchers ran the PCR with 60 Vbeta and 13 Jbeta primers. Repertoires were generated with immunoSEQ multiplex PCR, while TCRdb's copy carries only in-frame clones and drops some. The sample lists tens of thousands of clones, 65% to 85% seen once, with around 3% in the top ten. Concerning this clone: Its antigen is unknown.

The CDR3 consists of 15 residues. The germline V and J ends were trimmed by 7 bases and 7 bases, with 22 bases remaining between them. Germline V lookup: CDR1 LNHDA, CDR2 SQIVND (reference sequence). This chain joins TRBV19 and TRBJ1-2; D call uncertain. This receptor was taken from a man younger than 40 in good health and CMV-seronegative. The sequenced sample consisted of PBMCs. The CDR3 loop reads CASNPPWADRRGYTF. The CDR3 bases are TGTGCCAGTAACCCACCCTGGGCAGACCGGCGTGGCTACACCTTC.